Below are 22 T cell receptor beta chains sequenced from a single sample in a study of blood T cells in healthy people across ages. Then a second PCR, running roughly 7 to 11 cycles, was carried out with a sample-barcoded 5' primer and a J-beta primer mix. MiXCR, run by TCRdb on the 5' RACE reads, gives a single entry per CDR3 protein. This sample has approximately 850,000 distinct CDR3 sequences, with about 42% found just once. Sequencing was carried out using blood. These receptor sequences come from a man aged 60-69 years in good health.

The rearrangement links TRBV9 to TRBJ1-4, with D possibly TRBD1 on 5 matching bases. Germline V gives CDR1 SGDLS, CDR2 YYNGEE. The CDR3 runs to 18 residues. With 3 bases removed from V and 0 bases from J, the gap between germline ends came to 18 bases. The CDR3, as DNA: TGTGCCAGCAGCGACGCCCTTGAAGGGGATTCAACTAATGAAAAACTGTTTTTT. Protein sequence: CASSDALEGDSTNEKLFF.

This clonotype was observed a handful of times. The chain carries TRBV20-1 and TRBJ2-1; possibly TRBD1 or TRBD2 for D (5 bases each). V gave up 3 bases and J gave up 10 bases, with 10 bases separating them. This CDR3 comprises 11 residues. Germline CDR1 and CDR2: DFQATT and SNEGSKA (reference sequence). In nucleotides, the CDR3 is TGCAGTGCTAGTAAAGGGGACGAGCAGTTCTTC. This sequence encodes CSASKGDEQFF.

Only a few counts were recorded for this clonotype. This chain links TRBV7-2 with TRBJ2-7, with no clear D. The V end was cut by 3 bases, the J end by 5 bases, with 11 bases between. CDR3 size: 13 residues. Per the germline V gene, CDR1 is SGHTA and CDR2 is FQGNSA. The CDR3 reads CASSFGPADEQYF. CDR3 sequence (DNA): TGTGCCAGCAGCTTTGGGCCCGCGGACGAGCAGTACTTC.

The V and J genes are TRBV13 and TRBJ2-7; 12 bases line up with TRBD1. The CDR3 is 14 residues long. V was clipped by 5 bases and J by 6 bases; unmatched bases: 5. In germline, CDR1 is PRHDT, CDR2 FYEKMQ (reference sequence). CDR3 protein: CASSLEGQGAEQYF. The DNA for the CDR3 is TGTGCCAGCAGCCTAGAGGGACAGGGGGCCGAGCAGTACTTC.

The chain joins TRBV6-1 to TRBJ2-3; 7 nucleotides line up with TRBD1. The CDR3 is 14 amino acids. Germline-derived CDR1 and CDR2 are MNHNS and SASEGT. V lost 7 bases to trimming and J lost 2 bases; unmatched junction nucleotides: 6. CDR3 sequence reads: CASTVTGPTDTQYF. The CDR3 bases are TGTGCCAGCACCGTGACAGGGCCCACAGATACGCAGTATTTT.

This chain links TRBV7-9 with TRBJ1-5; no definite D call. CDR1 SEHNR and CDR2 FQNEAQ come from the germline V gene (reference sequence). Trimming cost V 5 bases and J 5 bases, with 10 bases left between them. The CDR3 consists of 13 residues. The DNA for the CDR3 is TGTGCCAGCAGCCTCGGCCCCGATCAGCCCCAGCATTTT. Its protein is CASSLGPDQPQHF.

CDR3 sequence reads: CASSLTSGGRYEQYF. The DNA of the CDR3 is TGTGCCAGCAGCTTAACTAGCGGGGGGAGGTACGAGCAGTACTTC. This rearrangement joins TRBV5-6 to TRBJ2-5, with 12 bases matching TRBD2. Gene TRBJ2-7 matches the end of the DNA better, so the J call may be wrong. CDR3 length equals 15 residues. CDR1 SGHDT and CDR2 YYEEEE come from the germline V gene.

This clonotype appeared many times. The chain carries TRBV27 and TRBJ2-7; 7 bases align to TRBD1. CDR3 length: 14 amino acids. Germline CDR1 and CDR2: MNHEY and SMNVEV (reference sequence). V was pared by 5 bases and J by 0 bases, with 4 bases of the junction left unmatched. CDR3: CASSPDRASYEQYF. As DNA, the CDR3 is TGTGCCAGCAGTCCAGACAGGGCCTCCTACGAGCAGTACTTC.

The chain combines TRBV21-1 with TRBJ2-1; TRBD2, the D gene given by the table, was not confirmed from the DNA. TRBV21-1 is deemed a pseudogene. The CDR3 consists of 15 residues. The CDR3 region is CASSSGVAGYNEQFF. CDR3 bases: TGTGCCAGCAGTTCCGGGGTAGCGGGGTACAATGAGCAGTTCTTC.

The chain carries TRBV6-2 or TRBV6-3 and TRBJ2-1; perhaps D is TRBD1 or TRBD2 (5 bases each). CDR1 MNHEY and CDR2 SVGEGT come from the germline V gene. The CDR3 loop spans 11 amino acids. V gave up 4 bases and J gave up 13 bases, with 11 bases separating them. Written as DNA, the CDR3 is TGTGCCAGCAGTTTGGGACGGAGACAGTTCTTC. It translates to CASSLGRRQFF.

This clonotype occurred once. The chain combines TRBV7-9 with TRBJ2-1; TRBD1 matches at 7 bases. V shed 3 bases and J 10 bases; nucleotides not matched to a gene: 9. CDR3 size: 14 residues. The germline CDR1 and CDR2 sequences are SEHNR and FQNEAQ (reference sequence). CDR3: CASSFGDRTYEQFF. CDR3 bases: TGTGCCAGCAGCTTTGGGGACAGAACCTACGAGCAGTTCTTC.

The rearrangement links TRBV19 to TRBJ2-3; D possibly uses TRBD1 or TRBD2 (7 bases each). This CDR3 comprises 15 residues. In germline, CDR1 is LNHDA, CDR2 SQIVND (reference sequence). Trimming stripped 7 bases from V and 1 base from J, with 15 bases between. CDR3 loop: CASTPGGGRTDTQYF. CDR3 DNA sequence: TGTGCCAGTACCCCAGGGGGGGGCCGCACAGATACGCAGTATTTT.

The J gene is TRBJ2-5, the V gene TRBV6-2 or TRBV6-3; D remains unclear. This CDR3 spans 11 amino acids. Between the trimmed V and J ends, which lost 7 bases and 9 bases, there was a span of 12 bases. Germline loops: CDR1 MNHEY, CDR2 SVGEGT. CDR3 in amino acids: CASTFGIAQYF. The CDR3 DNA reads as TGTGCCAGCACCTTTGGGATCGCCCAGTACTTC.

This clonotype was seen once. In DNA form, the CDR3 reads TGTGCCAGCCACCGAGGGGGCTCCTATAATTCACCCCTCCACTTT. Translated, it gives CASHRGGSYNSPLHF. This chain connects TRBV28 to TRBJ1-6; D possibly corresponds to TRBD1 (6 bases). V was trimmed by 8 bases and J by 0 bases, leaving 11 bases between them. Germline lookup yields CDR1 MDHEN and CDR2 SYDVKM. The CDR3 runs to 15 residues.

The chain links TRBV7-2 to TRBJ2-3; the match to TRBD2 covers 11 bases. The ends lost 4 bases at V and 6 bases at J; junction bases unmatched: 9. The CDR3 spans 16 residues. The V gene's germline CDR1 is SGHTA and CDR2 FQGNSA. The DNA for the CDR3 is TGTGCCAGCAGCTCTCTAGCGGGGGGATACTGGGATACGCAGTATTTT. Translated: CASSSLAGGYWDTQYF.

This chain uses TRBV12-3 or TRBV12-4 with TRBJ2-7, with TRBD1 identical over 8 bases. After removal of 6 bases from V and 3 bases from J, the junction contained 10 bases not matched to a gene. The CDR3 is 15 amino acids. CDR3 coding DNA: TGTGCCAGCAGCTATTCCGGGACAGGTATCTACGAGCAGTACTTC. It translates to CASSYSGTGIYEQYF.

This chain links TRBV5-4 with TRBJ2-1; possibly TRBD1 for D (6 bases). CDR3 size: 14 residues. V lost 4 bases, J lost 13 bases, and 21 bases lay in between. Germline CDR1 reads SGHNT; CDR2 reads YYREEE (reference sequence). This chain's CDR3 is CASSLDRPQETQFF. DNA for the CDR3: TGTGCCAGCAGCCTAGACAGGCCCCAAGAGACCCAGTTCTTC.

The chain combines TRBV20-1 with TRBJ1-5; 9 bases are a match to TRBD1. The CDR3 has 16 amino acids. Trimming took 5 bases from V and 5 from J; bases not matched to a gene: 13. The germline CDR1 and CDR2 sequences are DFQATT and SNEGSKA (reference sequence). The DNA of the CDR3 is TGCAGTGCTGTCCTAAGAGGGACAGGGAACTATCAGCCCCAGCATTTT. This encodes CSAVLRGTGNYQPQHF.

The rearrangement uses TRBV10-3 and TRBJ2-5; 8 bases agree with TRBD2. The length of the CDR3 is 16 residues. V shed 0 bases and J 8 bases; nucleotides not matched to a gene: 11. Per the germline V gene, CDR1 is ENHRY and CDR2 is SYGVKD. CDR3 sequence (DNA): TGTGCCATCAGTGAGTCCCCCGGGACTAGACCCTCTACCCAGTACTTC. Protein: CAISESPGTRPSTQYF.

There are a few counts of this clonotype. Here the CDR3 DNA reads TGTGCCAGCAGCTTATGGTTGCGGGGGGGCAGGGAGACCCAGTACTTC. Amino acid sequence: CASSLWLRGGRETQYF. V gene TRBV7-2 combines with J gene TRBJ2-5, with TRBD2 matching over 9 bases. After removal of 2 bases from V and 5 bases from J, the junction contained 9 bases not matched to a gene. The CDR3 runs to 16 residues. CDR1 and CDR2 (germline): SGHTA, FQGNSA. The whole variable domain, filled in from reference TRBV7-2 and TRBJ2-5, reads GAGVSQSPSNKVTEKGKDVELRCDPISGHTALYWYRQSLGQGLEFLIYFQGNSAPDKSGLPSDRFSAERTGGSVSTLTIQRTQQEDSAVYLCASSLWLRGGRETQYFGPGTRLLVL.

As regards this clonotype: Relative to the germline gene, one junction end is altered; a read error may explain this. The V call is TRBV24-1, the J call TRBJ2-1; TRBD1 matches at 12 bases. Germline CDR1 and CDR2: KGHDR and SFDVKD. The CDR3 length is 16 residues. CDR3 coding DNA: TGTGCCACCGGTGACCGGGGACAGGGGGCATCGGGTGAGCAGTTCTTC. It yields the protein CATGDRGQGASGEQFF.

The chain has TRBV5-1 and TRBJ1-1; 9 positions agree with TRBD1. Losses at the gene ends were 6 bases for V and 1 base for J; bases not matched to a gene: 1. The CDR3 has 13 residues. CDR1 is SGHRS and CDR2 is YFSETQ in the germline V gene. This CDR3 is CASKQGANTEAFF. The DNA for the CDR3 is TGCGCCAGCAAACAGGGGGCGAACACTGAAGCTTTCTTT.